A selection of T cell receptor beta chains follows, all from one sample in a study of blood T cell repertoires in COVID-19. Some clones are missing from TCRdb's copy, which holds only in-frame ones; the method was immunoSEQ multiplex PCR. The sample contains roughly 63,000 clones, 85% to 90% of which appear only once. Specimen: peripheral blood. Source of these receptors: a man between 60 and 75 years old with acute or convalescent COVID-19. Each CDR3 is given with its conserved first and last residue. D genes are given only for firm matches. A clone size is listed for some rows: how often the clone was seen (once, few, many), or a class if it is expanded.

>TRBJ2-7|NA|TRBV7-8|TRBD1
CASSLRDRTGPYEQYF
TGTGCCAGCAGCTTGAGGGACAGGACCGGCCCCTACGAGCAGTACTTC
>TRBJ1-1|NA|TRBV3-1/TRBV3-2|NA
CASSQVTNTEAFF
TGTGCCAGCAGCCAGGTTACTAACACTGAAGCTTTCTTT
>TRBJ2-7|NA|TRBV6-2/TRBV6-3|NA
CASSASGSVSYEQYF
TGTGCCAGCAGCGCCTCAGGGTCAGTTTCCTACGAGCAGTACTTC
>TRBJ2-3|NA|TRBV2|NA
CASSIRVTDTQYF
TGTGCCAGCAGCATCAGGGTGACAGATACGCAGTATTTT
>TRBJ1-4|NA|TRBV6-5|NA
CASTVEGGRNEKLFF
TGTGCCAGCACTGTAGAAGGGGGAAGGAATGAAAAACTGTTTTTT
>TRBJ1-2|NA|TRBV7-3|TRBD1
CASSYTGQTNYGYTF
TGTGCCAGCAGCTATACGGGACAGACTAACTATGGCTACACCTTC
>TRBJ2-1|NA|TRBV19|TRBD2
CASSPERAGEVYNEQFF
TGTGCCAGTAGTCCAGAGCGAGCGGGAGAAGTGTACAATGAGCAGTTCTTC
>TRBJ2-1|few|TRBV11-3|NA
CASSLDGHEQFF
TGTGCCAGCAGCTTAGATGGGCATGAGCAGTTCTTC
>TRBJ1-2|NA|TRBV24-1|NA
CATSDSDGVYGYTF
TGTGCCACCAGTGACTCCGACGGAGTTTATGGCTACACCTTC
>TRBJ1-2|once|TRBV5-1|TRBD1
CASSLGSGTGAAGYTF
TGCGCCAGCAGCTTGGGATCCGGGACAGGGGCTGCTGGCTACACCTTC
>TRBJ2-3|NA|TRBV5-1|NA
CASSLKGDTDTQYF
TGCGCCAGCAGCTTAAAAGGGGACACAGATACGCAGTATTTT
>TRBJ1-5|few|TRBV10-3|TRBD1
CAISDRDRGNQPQHF
TGTGCCATCAGTGACCGGGACAGGGGGAATCAGCCCCAGCATTTT
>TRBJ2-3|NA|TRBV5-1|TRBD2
CASSESGLAGGNTQYF
TGCGCCAGCAGCGAATCCGGACTAGCGGGAGGAAATACGCAGTATTTT
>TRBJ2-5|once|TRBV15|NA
CATSSHGTHGETQYF
TGTGCCACCAGCAGTCACGGGACTCATGGGGAGACCCAGTACTTC
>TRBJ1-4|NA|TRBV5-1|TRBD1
CASSPWSPGQGAMSNEKLFF
TGCGCCAGCAGCCCTTGGAGTCCGGGACAGGGGGCTATGTCTAATGAAAAACTGTTTTTT
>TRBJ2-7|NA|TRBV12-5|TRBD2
CASGPRPDSGKSLYYEQYF
TGTGCTAGTGGTCCCCGCCCGGATAGCGGGAAGAGTCTTTACTACGAGCAGTACTTC